The text below deals with one TCR beta chain. Profiling relied on immunoSEQ multiplex PCR, and the TCRdb table lists in-frame clones only, not all of them. The table includes about 140,000 clones, approximately 85% detected once. This entry belongs to a study of blood T cell repertoires in COVID-19. The receptor comes from a human donor with acute or convalescent COVID-19. The donor label of this sample is uncertain. Sequences were obtained from peripheral blood.

This CDR3 is CASSYSYRNTEAFF. CDR3 coding DNA: TGTGCCAGCAGTTACTCGTACAGGAACACTGAAGCTTTCTTT. The chain recombines TRBV6-5 with TRBJ1-1; D is unresolved. Deletions cut 0 bases from V and 1 base from J, with 6 bases between. The germline V gene encodes CDR1 MNHEY and CDR2 SVGAGI. This CDR3 comprises 14 residues.